The clone carrying this T cell receptor (beta chain) has only a few counts. No antigen is known for it. Over 18 months, lack of ophthalmopathy progression marked Graves' hyperthyroidism as stable. It was uncontrolled infection, other autoimmune disease, pregnancy or lactation that excluded patients. Extraction of PBMCs used 8.5 to 10 ml of fresh peripheral blood. The data were taken from a study of T cells in Graves' hyperthyroidism and ophthalmopathy. Study-wide results and limits: From stable hyperthyroidism, ophthalmopathy was separated by a 13 V-J model.

Germline CDR1 and CDR2: MNHNY and SVGAGI (reference sequence). The CDR3 covers 13 residues. With 6 bases removed from V and 2 bases from J, the gap between germline ends came to 11 bases. Authors of the study amplified TCR beta CDR3 regions from RNA transcripts. TCR CDR3 underwent first-round RT-PCR with the HTBI primer set. TCRdb ran MiXCR on the multiplex PCR reads and lists one entry per CDR3 protein. The sample gives roughly 710,000 distinct CDR3 sequences, 35% of which show up once; roughly 31% is in the top ten. The sequence came from a woman in her thirties or forties with Graves' hyperthyroidism. This sequence joins TRBV6-6 and TRBJ2-7, with D unresolved. The sample comprised blood. In DNA, the CDR3 is TGTGCCAGCAGCTCCGACATAGCCTACGAGCAGTACTTC. This sequence encodes CASSSDIAYEQYF.